This entry lists 5 T cell receptor beta chains sequenced from one sample in a study of blood T cell repertoires in COVID-19. Sequencing was performed with immunoSEQ multiplex PCR; in TCRdb, only in-frame clones are kept and a portion is missing. The repertoire holds 180,000 or so clones, with roughly nine tenths as singletons. Sequencing was performed on peripheral blood. The source is a man aged 40-55 years with acute or convalescent COVID-19.

CDR3 sequence reads: CAWTTSGGWETQYF. In DNA, the CDR3 is TGTGCCTGGACTACTAGCGGGGGTTGGGAGACCCAGTACTTC. The chain couples TRBV30 to TRBJ2-5; 11 bases align to TRBD2. V was clipped by 4 bases and J by 5 bases; unmatched bases: 6. Germline CDR1 is GTSNPN and CDR2 is SVGIG (reference sequence). The CDR3 length is 14 residues. The whole variable domain, filled in from reference TRBV30 and TRBJ2-5, reads SQTIHQWPATLVQPVGSPLSLECTVEGTSNPNLYWYRQAAGRGLQLLFYSVGIGQISSEVPQNLSASRPQDRQFILSSKKLLLSDSGFYLCAWTTSGGWETQYFGPGTRLLVL.

The chain uses TRBV6-2 or TRBV6-3 and TRBJ2-5, with TRBD1 matching 7 bases. The length of the CDR3 is 18 residues. V was pared by 6 bases and J by 5 bases, with 21 bases of the junction left unmatched. Germline loops: CDR1 MNHEY, CDR2 SVGEGT. CDR3 in DNA: TGTGCCAGCAGCCAGACCCTCTTCACAGGGGCGGTACGGGAGACCCAGTACTTC. Translating gives CASSQTLFTGAVRETQYF.

The chain carries TRBV5-1 and TRBJ1-1, with D hard to call. CDR3 length equals 13 residues. CDR1 is SGHRS, CDR2 YFSETQ, per germline. Trimming took off 0 bases at V and 4 bases at J, with 7 bases between the two ends. The CDR3 region has the DNA TGCGCCAGCAGCTTGGATCTGTTCACTGAAGCTTTCTTT. Amino acids: CASSLDLFTEAFF.

The V and J genes are TRBV29-1 and TRBJ1-1, with D tentatively TRBD1 (5 bases). Germline CDR1 and CDR2: SQVTM and ANQGSEA. Deletions cut 6 bases from V and 5 bases from J, with 16 bases between. The CDR3 covers 13 residues. The CDR3 is CSVSGRVGTEAFF. The CDR3 DNA sequence: TGCAGCGTCTCCGGCAGGGTCGGGACTGAAGCTTTCTTT.

The rearrangement links TRBV2 to TRBJ2-2; 8 bases line up with TRBD1. Germline CDR1 is SNHLY and CDR2 is FYNNEI. The CDR3 sequence is 16 residues long. J gave up 6 bases and V 0 bases, and 6 bases lay outside the gene matches. The CDR3 here is CASSEAWVQGAGELFF. The CDR3 DNA follows: TGTGCCAGCAGTGAAGCTTGGGTACAGGGGGCCGGGGAGCTGTTTTTT.